This T cell receptor (beta chain) was sequenced during a study of T cells in Graves' hyperthyroidism and ophthalmopathy. Patients having uncontrolled infection, another autoimmune disease, pregnancy or lactation were not included. Study results and limitations: Onset of ophthalmopathy came a median approximately 6 months after the model predicted it.

RNA transcripts provided the source from which TCR beta CDR3 regions were amplified. TCR CDR3 underwent first-round RT-PCR with the HTBI primer set. A single record per CDR3 protein comes from TCRdb applying MiXCR to the multiplex PCR reads. The sample contains some 510,000 distinct CDR3 sequences, less than 25% of which appear only once. This clonotype was recorded at least ten times. Its antigen is as yet unknown. The sequenced sample was blood. This clonotype was sampled from a man aged 18 to 29 with Graves' hyperthyroidism.

The CDR3 region has the DNA TGTGCCAGCAGTTTATTGAGCGGGGGACAAGAGACCCAGTACTTC. This translates into CASSLLSGGQETQYF. The chain has TRBV28 and TRBJ2-5; 8 nucleotides line up with TRBD2. With V trimmed by 1 base and J by 2 bases, 3 bases remained unmatched. The germline CDR1 and CDR2 sequences are MDHEN and SYDVKM. This CDR3 has 15 amino acids.